Presented here are 27 T cell receptor beta chains from one specimen sequenced in a study of shared clonotypes between healthy human individuals. Sequenced by immunoSEQ multiplex PCR; TCRdb stores in-frame clones only, minus some. The table shows around 2.1 million clones, with 90% to 96% occurring only once. Material for sequencing was naive CD4+ T cells sorted from blood. Documented subset: CD45RA+ positively selected. The receptors here all came from a young man in good health.

This chain uses TRBV9 with TRBJ2-6; 10 positions agree with TRBD1. CDR3 length: 20 residues. J lost 2 bases, V lost 0 bases, and 11 bases had no gene match. The germline gives CDR1 SGDLS, CDR2 YYNGEE. Here the CDR3 reads CASSVAGRGQGITGANVLTF. The CDR3 nucleotides are TGTGCCAGCAGCGTAGCTGGGCGGGGACAGGGGATCACTGGGGCCAACGTCCTGACTTTC.

This CDR3 is CASSEGGGQFF. In DNA, the CDR3 is TGTGCCAGCAGTGAAGGGGGAGGGCAGTTCTTC. The chain couples TRBV6-5 to TRBJ2-1; D tentatively fits TRBD1 or TRBD2 (6 bases each). Per germline, CDR1 MNHEY and CDR2 SVGAGI. The CDR3 has 11 amino acids. Deletions cut 5 bases from V and 12 bases from J, with 11 bases between.

The rearrangement uses TRBV7-3 and TRBJ2-3; 9 bases agree with TRBD2. CDR1 SGHTA and CDR2 FQGTGA come from the germline V gene. This CDR3 contains 15 residues. V lost 5 bases, J lost 1 base, and 4 bases stayed unmatched. The chain's CDR3 is CASSKVAGGTDTQYF. CDR3 DNA: TGTGCCAGCAGCAAGGTAGCGGGGGGCACAGATACGCAGTATTTT.

This clone was recorded once. For the CDR3, the DNA is TGTGCCAGCAGTTCGGACAGGGGAAGCCTCTATGGCTACACCTTC. This encodes CASSSDRGSLYGYTF. The chain links TRBV27 to TRBJ1-2; 9 positions agree with TRBD1. Trimming removed 4 bases from V and 4 bases from J; junction bases left unmatched: 7. The CDR3 has 15 amino acids. Germline CDR1 is MNHEY and CDR2 is SMNVEV (reference sequence).

This sequence joins TRBV2 and TRBJ2-7; D uncertain. The CDR3 totals 11 residues. V was trimmed by 5 bases and J by 6 bases, leaving 8 bases between them. Germline CDR1 reads SNHLY; CDR2 reads FYNNEI. The CDR3 DNA reads TGTGCCAGCAGTAGACTGTTCGAGCAGTACTTC. It encodes CASSRLFEQYF.

The chain links TRBV6-1 to TRBJ1-2; D is unresolved. This CDR3 spans 14 amino acids. With 7 bases removed from V and 2 bases from J, the gap between germline ends came to 14 bases. Germline-derived CDR1 and CDR2 are MNHNS and SASEGT. The CDR3 loop is CASTWAKSNYGYTF. The CDR3 DNA reads as TGTGCCAGCACGTGGGCGAAGAGCAACTATGGCTACACCTTC.

The chain is built from TRBV30 and TRBJ2-1, with TRBD2 matching 7 bases. The ends lost 2 bases at V and 7 bases at J; junction bases unmatched: 11. Per the germline V gene, CDR1 is GTSNPN and CDR2 is SVGIG (reference sequence). The CDR3 is 15 amino acids. The CDR3, as DNA: TGTGCCTGGAGTCCGAGTGGCGGGAGAATAAATGAGCAGTTCTTC. This codes for CAWSPSGGRINEQFF.

The CDR3 reads CSVKGTGGTDTQYF. The CDR3 region has the DNA TGCAGCGTTAAGGGAACAGGGGGCACAGATACGCAGTATTTT. The chain recombines TRBV29-1 with TRBJ2-3; 7 bases are a match to TRBD1. Trimming took 5 bases from V and 1 from J; bases not matched to a gene: 6. The CDR3 spans 14 residues. Germline CDR1 reads SQVTM; CDR2 reads ANQGSEA.

This chain connects TRBV18 to TRBJ1-3, with unresolved D. Germline CDR1 reads KGHSH; CDR2 reads LQKENI. V lost 5 bases to trimming and J lost 0 bases, with 11 bases between them. The CDR3 consists of 15 residues. The CDR3, as DNA: TGTGCCAGCTCAAACCCTCAGCCCTCTGGAAACACCATATATTTT. Residues: CASSNPQPSGNTIYF.

The chain links TRBV2 to TRBJ2-7, with 10 bases identical to TRBD1. Germline V CDR1 and CDR2: SNHLY, FYNNEI. CDR3 length: 12 amino acids. After removal of 6 bases from V and 6 bases from J, the junction contained 2 bases not matched to a gene. CDR3 protein: CASRTGGAEQYF. The CDR3 nucleotides are TGTGCCAGCAGGACAGGGGGCGCCGAGCAGTACTTC.

For the CDR3, the DNA is TGTGCCAGCACCAAGGGAGCTATAACCTACGAGCAGTACTTC. Translating it yields CASTKGAITYEQYF. The rearrangement joins TRBV6-6 to TRBJ2-7, with D possibly TRBD2 on 5 matching bases. V was trimmed by 7 bases and J by 2 bases, leaving 15 bases between them. CDR3 length: 14 residues. Germline V CDR1 and CDR2: MNHNY, SVGAGI (reference sequence).

J is TRBJ1-5 and V is TRBV4-1; TRBD1 is a possible D gene (6 bases). V gave up 0 bases and J gave up 6 bases, with 15 bases separating them. The germline V gene encodes CDR1 MGHRA and CDR2 YSYEKL. The CDR3 length is 16 residues. The CDR3 spells CASSQDHGGLGQPQHF. CDR3 DNA: TGCGCCAGCAGCCAAGATCATGGGGGGCTGGGTCAGCCCCAGCATTTT.

The chain combines TRBV29-1 with TRBJ2-3; unclear D gene. Germline values: CDR1 SQVTM, CDR2 ANQGSEA. V was trimmed by 4 bases and J by 0 bases, leaving 5 bases between them. CDR3 size: 12 residues. This CDR3 is CSVAESTDTQYF. The CDR3 DNA reads as TGCAGCGTTGCGGAAAGCACAGATACGCAGTATTTT.

The chain recombines TRBV11-2 with TRBJ1-1; possible D gene TRBD1, 5 bases. CDR1 and CDR2 (germline): SGHAT, FQNNGV. V was shortened by 2 bases and J by 5 bases, with 9 bases between the two germline ends. This CDR3 is 13 amino acids long. The CDR3 reads CASSLIGGTEAFF. The CDR3 DNA reads TGTGCCAGCAGCTTAATTGGGGGGACTGAAGCTTTCTTT.

About this clone: The same CDR3 arises from other DNA sequences in this sample as well. The chain couples TRBV2 to TRBJ2-5; 9 bases are shared with TRBD2. V was pared by 4 bases and J by 4 bases, with 7 bases of the junction left unmatched. CDR3 length: 15 residues. Germline V gene data show CDR1 as SNHLY and CDR2 as FYNNEI. In DNA, the CDR3 is TGTGCCAGCAGTGGTCTAGCGGGGCGGGGAGAGACCCAGTACTTC. Amino acid sequence: CASSGLAGRGETQYF.

The chain combines TRBV19 with TRBJ1-1; the D gene is possibly TRBD1 (5 bases). CDR3 length: 16 residues. Germline assignment: CDR1 LNHDA and CDR2 SQIVND (reference sequence). V gave up 7 bases and J gave up 4 bases, with 22 bases separating them. The CDR3 DNA reads TGTGCCAGTACCCCCGACAGTCTGATTCGAGTCACTGAAGCTTTCTTT. Its protein product is CASTPDSLIRVTEAFF.

The chain has TRBV2 and TRBJ2-7; D gene unclear. V lost 7 bases and J 6 bases, leaving 22 bases between the germline ends. CDR3 length: 15 residues. The germline CDR1 and CDR2 sequences are SNHLY and FYNNEI. The CDR3 sequence: CASIGTVGPLGEQYF. CDR3 in DNA: TGTGCCAGCATAGGAACAGTTGGACCGTTGGGCGAGCAGTACTTC.

The CDR3 is CASSSTSGQETQYF. The CDR3 region has the DNA TGTGCCAGCAGCTCAACTAGCGGCCAAGAGACCCAGTACTTC. The rearrangement uses TRBV11-3 and TRBJ2-5; 8 nucleotides line up with TRBD2. J was trimmed by 1 base and V by 4 bases; bases with no gene match: 2. This CDR3 region has 14 residues. Germline CDR1 reads SGHNT; CDR2 reads YENEEA.

V is TRBV11-3 and J is TRBJ2-1; TRBD2 agrees at 12 bases. The V and J ends lost 5 bases and 10 bases, in that order; junction bases with no gene match: 12. The CDR3 runs 16 residues. Germline CDR1 SGHNT, CDR2 YENEEA. CDR3 in amino acids: CASSAASGREIGEQFF. In DNA, the CDR3 is TGTGCCAGCAGCGCCGCTAGCGGGAGGGAGATAGGAGAGCAGTTCTTC.

Only one count was recorded for this clone. The chain employs TRBV10-2 and TRBJ1-4; D not certain. Germline CDR1 is WSHSY and CDR2 is SAAADI. The CDR3 runs 16 residues. V shed 6 bases and J shed 7 bases, with 21 bases lying between them. As DNA, the CDR3 is TGCGCCAGCAGGGGGAGGGAGTCCGATTCGGCTGAAAAACTGTTTTTT. The encoded protein is CASRGRESDSAEKLFF.

With respect to this clone: The sample contains more than one DNA sequence encoding this CDR3. The chain recombines TRBV25-1 with TRBJ2-1; D perhaps matches TRBD2 (5 bases). The germline V gene encodes CDR1 MGHDK and CDR2 SYGVNS. The CDR3 contains 11 residues. The V end lost 4 bases, the J end lost 8 bases, and 6 bases lay between the germline ends. CDR3 loop: CASSAGYEQFF. DNA for the CDR3: TGTGCCAGCAGTGCGGGGTATGAGCAGTTCTTC.

The CDR3 DNA reads TGTGCCTCGAGGACTAGCGGGGGTCCCCAAGAGACCCAGTACTTC. Protein product: CASRTSGGPQETQYF. This chain joins TRBV10-3 and TRBJ2-5; 13 nucleotides align to TRBD2. This CDR3 has 15 residues. Germline values: CDR1 ENHRY, CDR2 SYGVKD. V lost 11 bases, J lost 1 base, and 7 bases stayed unmatched.

The rearrangement links TRBV11-3 to TRBJ2-3; TRBD1 matches 7 bases. The V gene end was trimmed by 5 bases and the J gene end by 4 bases; junction bases not matched to a gene: 6. The CDR3 has 14 residues. CDR1 and CDR2 (germline): SGHNT, YENEEA. The CDR3 nucleotides read TGTGCCAGCAGCCCTGGGGACAGCGCAGATACGCAGTATTTT. The encoded protein is CASSPGDSADTQYF.

The J gene is TRBJ2-7, the V gene TRBV29-1; D gene unclear. This CDR3 region has 12 residues. Germline V gives CDR1 SQVTM, CDR2 ANQGSEA. V was pared by 5 bases and J by 0 bases, with 8 bases between. The CDR3 coding sequence is TGCAGCGTTCAAAACCCCTCCTACGAGCAGTACTTC. It specifies CSVQNPSYEQYF.

This chain uses TRBV9 with TRBJ1-2; D might be TRBD1 (6 bases). The germline CDR1 and CDR2 sequences are SGDLS and YYNGEE. Trimming took off 4 bases at V and 7 bases at J, with 17 bases between the two ends. This CDR3 is built from 14 residues. CDR3 protein: CASSLEGGSAGYTF. The CDR3 coding sequence is TGTGCCAGCAGCCTAGAGGGGGGCTCAGCTGGCTACACCTTC.

The CDR3: CASGLEEGQPQHF. In nucleotides, the CDR3 is TGTGCTAGTGGTTTGGAGGAAGGTCAGCCCCAGCATTTT. The gene calls are TRBV12-5 and TRBJ1-5; D uncertain. CDR1 LGHNT and CDR2 FRNRAP come from the germline V gene. The V gene lost 1 base and the J gene lost 6 bases, with 7 bases spanning the gap. The CDR3 runs 13 residues. Together with reference TRBV12-5 and TRBJ1-5, the CDR3 gives the full variable domain: DARVTQTPRHKVTEMGQEVTMRCQPILGHNTVFWYRQTMMQGLELLAYFRNRAPLDDSGMPKDRFSAEMPDATLATLKIQPSEPRDSAVYFCASGLEEGQPQHFGDGTRLSIL.

The J gene is TRBJ1-5, the V gene TRBV12-5; 11 nucleotides align to TRBD1. The CDR3 is 15 amino acids. Germline-derived CDR1 and CDR2 are LGHNT and FRNRAP. The V segment lost 0 bases and the J segment 7 bases; nucleotides outside the gene matches: 2. CDR3 sequence (DNA): TGTGCTAGTGGTTTGGTGGGACAGGGGGGCCAGCCCCAGCATTTT. This codes for CASGLVGQGGQPQHF.